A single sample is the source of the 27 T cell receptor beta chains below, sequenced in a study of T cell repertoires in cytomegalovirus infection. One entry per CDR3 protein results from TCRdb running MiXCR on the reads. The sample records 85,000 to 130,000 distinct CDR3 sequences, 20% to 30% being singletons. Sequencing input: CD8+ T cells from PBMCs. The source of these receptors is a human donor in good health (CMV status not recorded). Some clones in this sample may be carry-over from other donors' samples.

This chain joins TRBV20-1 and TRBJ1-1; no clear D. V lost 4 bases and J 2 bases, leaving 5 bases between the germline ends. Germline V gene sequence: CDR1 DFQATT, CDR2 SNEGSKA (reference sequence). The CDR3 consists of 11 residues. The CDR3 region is CSAMLNTEAFF. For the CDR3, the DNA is TGCAGTGCTATGCTCAACACTGAAGCTTTCTTT.

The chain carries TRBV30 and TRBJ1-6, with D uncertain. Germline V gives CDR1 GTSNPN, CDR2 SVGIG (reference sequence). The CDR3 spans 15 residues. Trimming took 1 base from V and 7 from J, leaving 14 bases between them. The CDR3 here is CAWSDGPSDNSPLHF. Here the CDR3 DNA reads TGTGCCTGGAGTGACGGGCCCAGCGACAATTCACCCCTCCACTTT.

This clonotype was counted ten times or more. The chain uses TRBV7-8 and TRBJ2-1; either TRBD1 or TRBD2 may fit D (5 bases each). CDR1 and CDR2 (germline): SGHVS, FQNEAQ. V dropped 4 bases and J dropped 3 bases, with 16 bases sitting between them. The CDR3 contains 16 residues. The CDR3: CASSSGTTLLYNEQFF. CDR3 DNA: TGTGCCAGCAGCTCCGGGACCACCCTCCTCTACAATGAGCAGTTCTTC.

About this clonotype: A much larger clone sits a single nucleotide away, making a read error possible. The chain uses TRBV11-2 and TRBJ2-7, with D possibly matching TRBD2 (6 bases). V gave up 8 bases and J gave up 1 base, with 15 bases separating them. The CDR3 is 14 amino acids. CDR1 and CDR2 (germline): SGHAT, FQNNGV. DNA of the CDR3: TGTGCCAGCGGCTCCGCCGGGAGATCCTACGAGCAGTACTTC. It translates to CASGSAGRSYEQYF. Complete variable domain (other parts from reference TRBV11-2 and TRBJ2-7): EAGVAQSPRYKIIEKRQSVAFWCNPISGHATLYWYQQILGQGPKLLIQFQNNGVVDDSQLPKDRFSAERLKGVDSTLKIQPAKLEDSAVYLCASGSAGRSYEQYFGPGTRLTVT.

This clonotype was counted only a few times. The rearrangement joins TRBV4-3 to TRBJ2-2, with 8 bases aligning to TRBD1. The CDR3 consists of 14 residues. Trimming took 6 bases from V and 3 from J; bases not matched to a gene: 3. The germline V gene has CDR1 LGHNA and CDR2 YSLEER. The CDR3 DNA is TGCGCCAGCAGAATACAGGGGGACACCGGGGAGCTGTTTTTT. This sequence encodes CASRIQGDTGELFF.

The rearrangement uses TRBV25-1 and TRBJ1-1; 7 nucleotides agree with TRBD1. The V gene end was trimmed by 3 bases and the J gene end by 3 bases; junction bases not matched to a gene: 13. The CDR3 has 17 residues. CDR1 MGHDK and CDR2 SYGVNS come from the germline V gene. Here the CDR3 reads CASSEPTPGGFDTEAFF. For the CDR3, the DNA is TGTGCCAGCAGTGAGCCTACTCCAGGGGGGTTCGACACTGAAGCTTTCTTT.

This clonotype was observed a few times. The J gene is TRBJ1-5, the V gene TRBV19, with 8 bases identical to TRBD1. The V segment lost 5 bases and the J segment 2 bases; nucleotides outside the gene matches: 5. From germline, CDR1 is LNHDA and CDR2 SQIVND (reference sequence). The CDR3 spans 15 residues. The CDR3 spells CASSPTGQGNQPQHF. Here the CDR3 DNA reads TGTGCCAGTAGTCCCACGGGACAGGGCAATCAGCCCCAGCATTTT.

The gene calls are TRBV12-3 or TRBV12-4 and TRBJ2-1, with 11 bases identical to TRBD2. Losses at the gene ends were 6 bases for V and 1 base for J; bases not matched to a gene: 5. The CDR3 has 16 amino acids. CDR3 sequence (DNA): TGTGCCAGCAGGTCGACTAGCGGGATATCCTACAATGAGCAGTTCTTC. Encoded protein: CASRSTSGISYNEQFF.

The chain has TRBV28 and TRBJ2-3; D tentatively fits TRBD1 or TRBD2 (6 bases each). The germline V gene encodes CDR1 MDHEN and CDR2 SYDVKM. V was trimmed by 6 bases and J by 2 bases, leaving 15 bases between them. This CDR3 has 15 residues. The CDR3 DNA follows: TGTGCCAGCAGGACCTTCCGGGGGCACACAGATACGCAGTATTTT. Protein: CASRTFRGHTDTQYF.

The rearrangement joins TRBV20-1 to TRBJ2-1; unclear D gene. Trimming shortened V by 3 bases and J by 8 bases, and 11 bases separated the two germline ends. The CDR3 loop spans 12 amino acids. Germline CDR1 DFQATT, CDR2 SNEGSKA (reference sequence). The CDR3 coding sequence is TGCAGTGCTAGTAGTTCTGAGTATGAGCAGTTCTTC. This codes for CSASSSEYEQFF.

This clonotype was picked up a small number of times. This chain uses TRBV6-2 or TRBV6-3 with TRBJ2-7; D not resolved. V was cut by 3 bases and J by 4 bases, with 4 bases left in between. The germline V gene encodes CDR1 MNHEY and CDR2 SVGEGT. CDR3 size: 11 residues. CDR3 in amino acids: CASSYWYEQYF. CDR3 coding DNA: TGTGCCAGCAGTTATTGGTACGAGCAGTACTTC.

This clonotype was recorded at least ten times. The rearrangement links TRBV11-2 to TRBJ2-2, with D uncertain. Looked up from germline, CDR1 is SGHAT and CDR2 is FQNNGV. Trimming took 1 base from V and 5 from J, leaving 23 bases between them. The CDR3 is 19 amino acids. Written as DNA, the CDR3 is TGTGCCAGCAGCTTAGTAGCTGGTTCGGGCCCCTCGCGGACCGGGGAGCTGTTTTTT. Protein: CASSLVAGSGPSRTGELFF.

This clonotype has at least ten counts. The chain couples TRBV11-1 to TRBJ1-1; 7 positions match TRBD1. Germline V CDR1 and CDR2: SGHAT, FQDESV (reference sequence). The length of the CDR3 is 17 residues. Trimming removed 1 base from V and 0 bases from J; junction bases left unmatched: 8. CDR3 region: CASSLGWTGQMNTEAFF. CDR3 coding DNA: TGTGCCAGCAGCTTAGGTTGGACGGGACAGATGAACACTGAAGCTTTCTTT.

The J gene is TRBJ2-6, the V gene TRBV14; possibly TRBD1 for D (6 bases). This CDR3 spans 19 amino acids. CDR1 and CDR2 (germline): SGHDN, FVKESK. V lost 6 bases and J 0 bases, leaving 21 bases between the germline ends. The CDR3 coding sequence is TGTGCCAGCAGTTCACAGGGAGCGCCTCTGGGCTCTGGGGCCAACGTCCTGACTTTC. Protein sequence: CASSSQGAPLGSGANVLTF.

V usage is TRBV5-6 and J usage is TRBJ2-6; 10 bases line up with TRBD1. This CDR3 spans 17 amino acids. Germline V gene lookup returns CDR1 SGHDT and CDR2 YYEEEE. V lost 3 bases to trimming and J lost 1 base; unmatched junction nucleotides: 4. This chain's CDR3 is CASSSGTGVSGANVLTF. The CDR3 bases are TGTGCCAGCAGCTCGGGGACAGGGGTTTCTGGGGCCAACGTCCTGACTTTC.

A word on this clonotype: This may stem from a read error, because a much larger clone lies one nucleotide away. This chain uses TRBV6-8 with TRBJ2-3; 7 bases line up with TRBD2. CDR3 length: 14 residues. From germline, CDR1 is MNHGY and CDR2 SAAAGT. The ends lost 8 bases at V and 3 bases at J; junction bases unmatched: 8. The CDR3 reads CASSAGRGTDTQYF. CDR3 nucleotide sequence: TGTGCCAGCTCAGCGGGAAGGGGTACAGATACGCAGTATTTT.

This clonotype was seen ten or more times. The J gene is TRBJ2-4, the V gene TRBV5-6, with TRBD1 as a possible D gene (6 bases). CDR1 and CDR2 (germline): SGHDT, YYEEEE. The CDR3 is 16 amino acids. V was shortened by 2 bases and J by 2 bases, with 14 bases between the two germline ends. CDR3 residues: CASSFFRGYSKNIQYF. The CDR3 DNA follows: TGTGCCAGCAGCTTTTTCAGGGGCTACTCCAAAAACATTCAGTACTTC.

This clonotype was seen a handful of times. The CDR3 nucleotides read TGCGCCAGCAGCCAAGAGAGCTCGCGTCTACAATACGAGCAGTACTTC. Translation: CASSQESSRLQYEQYF. The chain employs TRBV4-3 and TRBJ2-7; D gene unclear. The CDR3 is made up of 16 amino acids. The V end lost 0 bases, the J end lost 4 bases, and 16 bases lay between the germline ends. The germline gives CDR1 LGHNA, CDR2 YSLEER.

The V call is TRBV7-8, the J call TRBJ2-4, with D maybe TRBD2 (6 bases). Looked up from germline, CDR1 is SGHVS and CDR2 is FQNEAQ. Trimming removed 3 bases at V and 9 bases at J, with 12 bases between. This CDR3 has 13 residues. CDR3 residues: CASSLTRMSIQYF. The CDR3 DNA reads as TGTGCCAGCAGCTTGACTAGGATGTCCATTCAGTACTTC.

This CDR3 reads CAWSVSSPYNEQFF. DNA of the CDR3: TGTGCCTGGAGTGTTAGCAGCCCCTACAATGAGCAGTTCTTC. The V call is TRBV30, the J call TRBJ2-1; D call uncertain. The CDR3 consists of 14 residues. Per germline, CDR1 GTSNPN and CDR2 SVGIG (reference sequence). V was shortened by 0 bases and J by 2 bases, with 8 bases between the two germline ends.

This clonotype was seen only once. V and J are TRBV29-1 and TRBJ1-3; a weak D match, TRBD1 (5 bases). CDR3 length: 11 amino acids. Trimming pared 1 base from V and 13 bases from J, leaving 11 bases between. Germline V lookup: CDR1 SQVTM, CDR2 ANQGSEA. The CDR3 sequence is CSVEVSGPIYF. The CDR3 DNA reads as TGCAGCGTTGAAGTTTCGGGACCGATATATTTT.

The CDR3 DNA sequence: TGCAGCGTTGTAGGCAGGGGGCGTGGTGGCTACACCTTC. Translation: CSVVGRGRGGYTF. The chain has TRBV29-1 and TRBJ1-2; TRBD1 agrees at 8 bases. The CDR3 length is 13 residues. Germline V gene sequence: CDR1 SQVTM, CDR2 ANQGSEA. Germline trimming cut 4 bases from V and 7 bases from J; bases unmatched to any gene: 8.

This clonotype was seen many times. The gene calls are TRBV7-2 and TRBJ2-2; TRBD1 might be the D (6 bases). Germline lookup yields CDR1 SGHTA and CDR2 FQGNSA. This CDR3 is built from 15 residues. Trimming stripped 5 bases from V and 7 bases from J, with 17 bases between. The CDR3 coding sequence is TGTGCCAGCAGCCCGACGAGGTCGACAGGCGGGGAGCTGTTTTTT. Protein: CASSPTRSTGGELFF.

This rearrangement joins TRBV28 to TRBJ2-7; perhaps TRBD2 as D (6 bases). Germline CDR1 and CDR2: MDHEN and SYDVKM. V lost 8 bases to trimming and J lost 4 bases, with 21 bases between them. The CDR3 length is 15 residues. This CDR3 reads CASWDRGDLRYEQYF. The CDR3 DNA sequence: TGTGCCAGCTGGGATAGAGGGGACTTGCGTTACGAGCAGTACTTC.

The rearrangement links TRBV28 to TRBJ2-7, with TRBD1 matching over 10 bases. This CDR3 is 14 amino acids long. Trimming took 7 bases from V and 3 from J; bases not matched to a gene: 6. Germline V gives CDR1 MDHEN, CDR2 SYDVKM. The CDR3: CASNPDRGVYEQYF. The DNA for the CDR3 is TGTGCCAGCAACCCGGACAGGGGGGTCTACGAGCAGTACTTC. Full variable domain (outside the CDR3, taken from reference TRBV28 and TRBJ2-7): DVKVTQSSRYLVKRTGEKVFLECVQDMDHENMFWYRQDPGLGLRLIYFSYDVKMKEKGDIPEGYSVSREKKERFSLILESASTNQTSMYLCASNPDRGVYEQYFGPGTRLTVT.

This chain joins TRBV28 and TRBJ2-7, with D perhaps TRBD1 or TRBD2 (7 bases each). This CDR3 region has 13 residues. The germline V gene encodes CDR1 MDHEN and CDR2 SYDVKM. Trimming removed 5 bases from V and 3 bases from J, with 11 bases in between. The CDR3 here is CASSDREGYEQYF. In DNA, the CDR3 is TGTGCCAGCAGTGACAGGGAGGGCTACGAGCAGTACTTC.

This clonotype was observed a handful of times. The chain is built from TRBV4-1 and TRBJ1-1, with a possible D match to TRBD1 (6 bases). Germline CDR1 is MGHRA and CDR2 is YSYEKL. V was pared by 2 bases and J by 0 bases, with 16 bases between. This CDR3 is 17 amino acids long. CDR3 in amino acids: CASSQPSTGLLNTEAFF. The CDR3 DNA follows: TGCGCCAGCAGCCAACCGTCGACAGGACTCTTGAACACTGAAGCTTTCTTT.